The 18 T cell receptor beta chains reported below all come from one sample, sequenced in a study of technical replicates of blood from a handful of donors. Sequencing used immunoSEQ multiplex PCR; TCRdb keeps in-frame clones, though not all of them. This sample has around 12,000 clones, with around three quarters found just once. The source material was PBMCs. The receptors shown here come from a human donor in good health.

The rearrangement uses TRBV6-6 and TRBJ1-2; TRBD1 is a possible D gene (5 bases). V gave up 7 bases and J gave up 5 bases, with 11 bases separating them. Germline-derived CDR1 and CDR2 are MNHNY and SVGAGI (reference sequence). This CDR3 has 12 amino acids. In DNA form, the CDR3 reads TGTGCCAGCACTCCCGCAGGGTATGGCTACACCTTC. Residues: CASTPAGYGYTF.

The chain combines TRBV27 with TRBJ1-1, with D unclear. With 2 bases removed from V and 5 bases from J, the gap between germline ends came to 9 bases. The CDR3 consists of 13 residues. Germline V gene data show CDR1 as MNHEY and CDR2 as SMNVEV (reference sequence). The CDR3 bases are TGTGCCAGCAGTTTACTTGGTCGGACTGAAGCTTTCTTT. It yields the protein CASSLLGRTEAFF.

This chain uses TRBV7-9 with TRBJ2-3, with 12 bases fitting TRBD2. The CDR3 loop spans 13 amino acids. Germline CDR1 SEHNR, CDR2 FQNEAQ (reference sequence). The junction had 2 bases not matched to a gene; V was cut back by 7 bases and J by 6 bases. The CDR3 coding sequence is TGTGCCAGCAAACTAGCGGGAGGTGATACGCAGTATTTT. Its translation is CASKLAGGDTQYF.

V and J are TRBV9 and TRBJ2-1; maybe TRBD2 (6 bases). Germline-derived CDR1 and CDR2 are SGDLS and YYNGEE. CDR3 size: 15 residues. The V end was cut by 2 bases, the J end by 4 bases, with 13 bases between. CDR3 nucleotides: TGTGCCAGCAGCGTGGGGGGAGTTCAGTACAATGAGCAGTTCTTC. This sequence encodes CASSVGGVQYNEQFF.

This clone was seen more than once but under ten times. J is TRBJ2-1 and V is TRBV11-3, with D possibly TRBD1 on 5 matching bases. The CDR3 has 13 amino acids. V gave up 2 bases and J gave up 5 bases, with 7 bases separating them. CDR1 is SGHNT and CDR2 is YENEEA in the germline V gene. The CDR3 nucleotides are TGTGCCAGCAGCTTAACCAGGGACAATGAGCAGTTCTTC. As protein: CASSLTRDNEQFF.

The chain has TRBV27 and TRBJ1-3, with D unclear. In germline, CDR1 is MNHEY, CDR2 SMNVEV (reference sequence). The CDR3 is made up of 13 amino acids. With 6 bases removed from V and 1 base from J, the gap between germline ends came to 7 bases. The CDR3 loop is CASSQLSGNTIYF. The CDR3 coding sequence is TGTGCCAGCAGCCAACTTTCTGGAAACACCATATATTTT.

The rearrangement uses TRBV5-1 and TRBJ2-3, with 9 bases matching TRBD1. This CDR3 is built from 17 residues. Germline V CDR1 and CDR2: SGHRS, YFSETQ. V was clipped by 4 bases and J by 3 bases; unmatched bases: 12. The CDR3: CASSPRYPGQGTDTQYF. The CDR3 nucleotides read TGCGCCAGCAGCCCCCGGTACCCGGGACAGGGAACAGATACGCAGTATTTT.

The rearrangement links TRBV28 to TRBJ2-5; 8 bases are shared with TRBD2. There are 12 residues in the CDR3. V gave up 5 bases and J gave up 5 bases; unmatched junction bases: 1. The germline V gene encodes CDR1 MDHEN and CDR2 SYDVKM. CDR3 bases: TGTGCCAGCAGTCGCGGGGGGGAGACCCAGTACTTC. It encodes CASSRGGETQYF.

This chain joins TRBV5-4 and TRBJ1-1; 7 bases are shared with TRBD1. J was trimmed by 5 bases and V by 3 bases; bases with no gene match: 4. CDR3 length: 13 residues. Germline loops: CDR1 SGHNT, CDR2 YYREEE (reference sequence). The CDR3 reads CASSSGTVTEAFF. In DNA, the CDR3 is TGTGCCAGCAGCTCGGGGACAGTTACTGAAGCTTTCTTT. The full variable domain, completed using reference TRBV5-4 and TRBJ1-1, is ETGVTQSPTHLIKTRGQQVTLRCSSQSGHNTVSWYQQALGQGPQFIFQYYREEENGRGNFPPRFSGLQFPNYSSELNVNALELDDSALYLCASSSGTVTEAFFGQGTRLTVV.

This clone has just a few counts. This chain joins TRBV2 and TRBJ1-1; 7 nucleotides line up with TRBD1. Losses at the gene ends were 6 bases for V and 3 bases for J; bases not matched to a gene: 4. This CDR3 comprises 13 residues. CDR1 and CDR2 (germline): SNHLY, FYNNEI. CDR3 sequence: CASSTQGDTEAFF. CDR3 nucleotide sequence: TGTGCCAGCAGCACCCAGGGGGACACTGAAGCTTTCTTT.

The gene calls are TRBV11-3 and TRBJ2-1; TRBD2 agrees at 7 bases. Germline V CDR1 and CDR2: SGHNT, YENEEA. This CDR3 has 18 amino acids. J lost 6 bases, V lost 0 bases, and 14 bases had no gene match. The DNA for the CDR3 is TGTGCCAGCAGCTTAGATCAGGGCGGGAGTAGCAACATCAATGAGCAGTTCTTC. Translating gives CASSLDQGGSSNINEQFF.

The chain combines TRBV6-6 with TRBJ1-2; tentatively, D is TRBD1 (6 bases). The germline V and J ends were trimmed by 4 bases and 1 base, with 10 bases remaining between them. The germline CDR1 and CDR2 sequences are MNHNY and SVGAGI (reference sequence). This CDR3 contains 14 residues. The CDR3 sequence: CASSLQGFNYGYTF. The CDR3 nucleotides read TGTGCCAGCAGTTTACAGGGATTTAACTATGGCTACACCTTC.

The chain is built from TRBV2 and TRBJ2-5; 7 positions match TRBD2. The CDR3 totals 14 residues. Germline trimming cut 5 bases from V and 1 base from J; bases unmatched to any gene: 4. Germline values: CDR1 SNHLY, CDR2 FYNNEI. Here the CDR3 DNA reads TGTGCCAGCAGTCGGGGGGTCCTCCAAGAGACCCAGTACTTC. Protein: CASSRGVLQETQYF.

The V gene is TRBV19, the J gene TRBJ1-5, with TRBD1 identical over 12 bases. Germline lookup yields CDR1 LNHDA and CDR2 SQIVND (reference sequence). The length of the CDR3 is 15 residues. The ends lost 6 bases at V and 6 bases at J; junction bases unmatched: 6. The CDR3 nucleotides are TGTGCCAGTAGGACCGGGACAGGGGGCAGTCAGCCCCAGCATTTT. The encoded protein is CASRTGTGGSQPQHF. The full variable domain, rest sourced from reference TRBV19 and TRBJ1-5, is DGGITQSPKYLFRKEGQNVTLSCEQNLNHDAMYWYRQDPGQGLRLIYYSQIVNDFQKGDIAEGYSVSREKKESFPLTVTSAQKNPTAFYLCASRTGTGGSQPQHFGDGTRLSIL.

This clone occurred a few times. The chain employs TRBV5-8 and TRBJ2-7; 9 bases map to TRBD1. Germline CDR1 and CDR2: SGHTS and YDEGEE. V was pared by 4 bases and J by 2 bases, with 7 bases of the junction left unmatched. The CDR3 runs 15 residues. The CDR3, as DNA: TGTGCCAGCAGCACCGGACAGGGGACGACCTACGAGCAGTACTTC. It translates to CASSTGQGTTYEQYF.

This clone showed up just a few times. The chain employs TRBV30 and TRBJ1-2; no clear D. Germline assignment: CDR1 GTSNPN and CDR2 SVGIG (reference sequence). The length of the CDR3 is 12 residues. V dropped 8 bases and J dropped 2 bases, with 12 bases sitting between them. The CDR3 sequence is CATNAGNYGYTF. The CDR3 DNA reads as TGTGCCACCAACGCGGGGAACTATGGCTACACCTTC.

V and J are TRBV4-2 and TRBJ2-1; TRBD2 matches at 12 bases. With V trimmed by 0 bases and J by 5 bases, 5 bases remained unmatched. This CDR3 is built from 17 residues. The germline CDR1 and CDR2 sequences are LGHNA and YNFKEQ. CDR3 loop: CASSQDASGRADNEQFF. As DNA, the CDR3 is TGTGCCAGCAGCCAAGACGCTAGCGGGAGGGCGGACAATGAGCAGTTCTTC.

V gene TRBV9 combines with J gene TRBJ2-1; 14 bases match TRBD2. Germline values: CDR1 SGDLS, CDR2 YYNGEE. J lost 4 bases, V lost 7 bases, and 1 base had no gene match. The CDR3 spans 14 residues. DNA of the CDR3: TGTGCCAGCGGGACTAGCGGGAGTTACAATGAGCAGTTCTTC. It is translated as CASGTSGSYNEQFF.